This T cell receptor beta chain was found in a study of naive and memory T cell subsets. This clonotype was recorded a few times. An equimolar mix of two oligonucleotides served as the beta constant-region primer for TRBC1 and TRBC2. TCRdb passed the UMI-ligation and nested PCR reads through MiXCR, listing each CDR3 protein once. Among some 150,000 distinct CDR3 sequences listed, approximately 17% were seen once. Germline assignment: CDR1 SGHRS and CDR2 YFSETQ. This CDR3 has 16 residues. V lost 4 bases, J lost 7 bases, and 17 bases stayed unmatched. What was sequenced was naive CD4+ T cells from blood. This receptor was identified in a human donor in good health. The chain is built from TRBV5-1 and TRBJ2-7, with 7 bases identical to TRBD2. In DNA, the CDR3 is TGCGCCAGCAGCGCGGCATGGGGGGGAATTAGTGGTGAGCAGTACTTC. Its protein is CASSAAWGGISGEQYF.